A single sample gave rise to the 21 T cell receptor beta chains below, sequenced in a study of blood T cell repertoires in COVID-19. Using immunoSEQ multiplex PCR, the repertoire was profiled, and TCRdb retains in-frame clones only, with some absent. The table shows roughly 41,000 clones, with 70% to 90% occurring only once. The sample consisted of peripheral blood. Source of these receptors: a man between 60 and 75 years old with active COVID-19.

The chain employs TRBV28 and TRBJ1-2; no firm D call. This CDR3 region has 15 residues. V was pared by 8 bases and J by 5 bases, with 21 bases between. The germline V gene encodes CDR1 MDHEN and CDR2 SYDVKM. The CDR3 bases are TGTGCCAGCGGCGAGGGCCGAATATTGGGGTATGGCTACACCTTC. Residues: CASGEGRILGYGYTF.

The V and J genes are TRBV7-9 and TRBJ2-2, with 8 bases matching TRBD2. V was clipped by 2 bases and J by 7 bases; unmatched bases: 6. CDR1 is SEHNR, CDR2 FQNEAQ, per germline (reference sequence). This CDR3 has 15 amino acids. CDR3 protein: CASSLYSAGDGELFF. The CDR3 nucleotides are TGTGCCAGCAGCTTATACTCAGCGGGAGACGGGGAGCTGTTTTTT.

This rearrangement joins TRBV11-2 to TRBJ2-1, with unresolved D. Between the trimmed V and J ends, which lost 0 bases and 4 bases, there was a span of 13 bases. Germline values: CDR1 SGHAT, CDR2 FQNNGV. This CDR3 region has 16 residues. The chain's CDR3 is CASSLDPALAYNEQFF. Written as DNA, the CDR3 is TGTGCCAGCAGCTTAGACCCTGCATTAGCTTACAATGAGCAGTTCTTC.

The V call is TRBV5-1, the J call TRBJ2-7; D not resolved. This CDR3 is built from 16 residues. Germline CDR1 SGHRS, CDR2 YFSETQ. The ends were cut back, 0 bases at V and 1 base at J, with 14 bases in the middle. CDR3 sequence: CASSLAAGQISYEQYF. DNA for the CDR3: TGCGCCAGCAGCTTGGCGGCAGGCCAGATTTCCTACGAGCAGTACTTC.

The V call is TRBV25-1, the J call TRBJ1-2, with TRBD1 matching over 11 bases. V was clipped by 5 bases and J by 8 bases; unmatched bases: 4. CDR1 MGHDK and CDR2 SYGVNS come from the germline V gene. This CDR3 region has 13 residues. The CDR3 coding sequence is TGTGCCAGCAGTACCGGGACAGGGGGAGGCTACACCTTC. Encoded protein: CASSTGTGGGYTF.

The chain has TRBV11-2 and TRBJ2-1; a weak D match, TRBD2 (5 bases). The V and J ends lost 5 bases and 4 bases respectively, with 9 bases between them. CDR1 and CDR2 from the germline V gene are SGHAT and FQNNGV. This CDR3 spans 13 amino acids. CDR3 loop: CASSPGLYNEQFF. The CDR3 DNA sequence: TGTGCCAGCAGCCCAGGACTTTACAATGAGCAGTTCTTC. Complete variable domain (other parts from reference TRBV11-2 and TRBJ2-1): EAGVAQSPRYKIIEKRQSVAFWCNPISGHATLYWYQQILGQGPKLLIQFQNNGVVDDSQLPKDRFSAERLKGVDSTLKIQPAKLEDSAVYLCASSPGLYNEQFFGPGTRLTVL.

The V gene is TRBV6-1, the J gene TRBJ2-5; the D gene is possibly TRBD2 (6 bases). The CDR3 covers 14 residues. V was pared by 2 bases and J by 3 bases, with 10 bases between. From germline, CDR1 is MNHNS and CDR2 SASEGT. In DNA, the CDR3 is TGTGCCAGCAGTGAACCTCCGGGGGAAGAGACCCAGTACTTC. This gives the protein CASSEPPGEETQYF.

The chain uses TRBV29-1 and TRBJ2-2; D possibly corresponds to TRBD1 (6 bases). V was trimmed by 6 bases and J by 8 bases, leaving 19 bases between them. The CDR3 runs 14 residues. CDR1 is SQVTM and CDR2 is ANQGSEA in the germline V gene. CDR3: CSVDGQTPGGELFF. For the CDR3, the DNA is TGCAGCGTCGACGGACAGACCCCAGGGGGGGAGCTGTTTTTT.

The chain joins TRBV18 to TRBJ1-6, with 11 nucleotides matching TRBD1. With 3 bases clipped from V and 7 bases from J, the junction kept 2 bases outside the gene matches. This CDR3 spans 15 amino acids. Germline V gives CDR1 KGHSH, CDR2 LQKENI. CDR3 sequence reads: CASSPGQGANSPLHF. CDR3 bases: TGTGCCAGCTCACCCGGACAGGGGGCGAATTCACCCCTCCACTTT.

The chain employs TRBV7-2 and TRBJ2-3; 7 bases are a match to TRBD2. Germline CDR1 SGHTA, CDR2 FQGNSA. V shed 6 bases, J shed 7 bases, and the junction held 7 bases outside the gene matches. The CDR3 has 13 residues. The CDR3 coding sequence is TGTGCCAGCAGTACTGGGGAGGGGAATACGCAGTATTTT. This encodes CASSTGEGNTQYF.

The chain recombines TRBV9 with TRBJ1-4; D ambiguous. The CDR3 is made up of 15 amino acids. Germline V gives CDR1 SGDLS, CDR2 YYNGEE. V was clipped by 2 bases and J by 7 bases, with 15 bases between them. This CDR3 is CASSVSPVGGEKLFF. The DNA of the CDR3 is TGTGCCAGCAGCGTTTCACCAGTAGGAGGTGAAAAACTGTTTTTT.

V usage is TRBV19 and J usage is TRBJ2-1, with 8 bases matching TRBD2. The V segment lost 1 base and the J segment 2 bases; nucleotides outside the gene matches: 7. Germline assignment: CDR1 LNHDA and CDR2 SQIVND (reference sequence). This CDR3 is 17 amino acids long. CDR3 DNA sequence: TGTGCCAGTAGTATAGGTTGGGCGGGAGGCCCCTACAATGAGCAGTTCTTC. The encoded protein is CASSIGWAGGPYNEQFF. The whole variable domain, filled in from reference TRBV19 and TRBJ2-1, reads DGGITQSPKYLFRKEGQNVTLSCEQNLNHDAMYWYRQDPGQGLRLIYYSQIVNDFQKGDIAEGYSVSREKKESFPLTVTSAQKNPTAFYLCASSIGWAGGPYNEQFFGPGTRLTVL.

CDR3 region: CASSPYTTWDRGLTSISYEQYF. The CDR3, as DNA: TGTGCCAGCAGCCCATACACAACATGGGACAGGGGGCTTACATCCATCTCCTACGAGCAGTACTTC. The chain carries TRBV6-2 or TRBV6-3 and TRBJ2-7, with 12 bases fitting TRBD1. The CDR3 loop spans 22 amino acids. Germline loops: CDR1 MNHEY, CDR2 SVGEGT. With V trimmed by 6 bases and J by 0 bases, 24 bases remained unmatched.

This clone is a singleton in its sample. The chain carries TRBV10-3 and TRBJ2-2; 9 bases fit TRBD1. The J segment lost 0 bases and the V segment lost 3 bases, leaving 2 bases of the junction unmatched. This CDR3 contains 16 residues. The germline V gene encodes CDR1 ENHRY and CDR2 SYGVKD. The CDR3: CAISDRTGANTGELFF. DNA of the CDR3: TGTGCCATCAGTGATAGGACAGGGGCGAACACCGGGGAGCTGTTTTTT.

In regard to this clone: Distinct nucleotide sequences in the sample also encode this CDR3. V and J are TRBV5-1 and TRBJ2-2, with D perhaps matching TRBD1 (6 bases). With 1 base removed from V and 5 bases from J, the gap between germline ends came to 9 bases. Looked up from germline, CDR1 is SGHRS and CDR2 is YFSETQ. This CDR3 contains 14 residues. Written as DNA, the CDR3 is TGCGCCAGCAGCTTGTCACAGGGAACCGGGGAGCTGTTTTTT. This encodes CASSLSQGTGELFF.

V gene TRBV6-5 combines with J gene TRBJ2-7; 11 bases line up with TRBD1. The V gene's germline CDR1 is MNHEY and CDR2 SVGAGI. The CDR3 has 15 amino acids. The trim removed 5 bases at V and 4 bases at J, leaving 7 bases unmatched. The CDR3 is CASSPRTGGSYEQYF. DNA for the CDR3: TGTGCCAGCAGTCCACGGACAGGGGGCTCGTACGAGCAGTACTTC.

This CDR3 reads CASSRGAGSVGQFF. CDR3 in DNA: TGTGCCAGCAGCCGAGGGGCGGGGTCGGTGGGGCAGTTCTTC. The chain couples TRBV3-1 (or the pseudogene TRBV3-2) to TRBJ2-1; tentatively, D is TRBD2 (6 bases). Germline V lookup: CDR1 LGHDT, CDR2 YNNKEL (reference sequence). The CDR3 consists of 14 residues. V lost 4 bases, J lost 12 bases, and 19 bases lay in between.

This chain joins TRBV5-1 and TRBJ2-3; 8 positions match TRBD1. This CDR3 is 15 amino acids long. Germline lookup yields CDR1 SGHRS and CDR2 YFSETQ. V dropped 4 bases and J dropped 7; count of bases not matched to a gene: 11. The CDR3 loop is CASSPPQGARNTQYF. CDR3 nucleotides: TGCGCCAGCAGCCCCCCGCAGGGGGCGCGAAATACGCAGTATTTT.

This chain links TRBV9 with TRBJ1-2, with 7 bases aligning to TRBD1. V shed 0 bases and J 0 bases; nucleotides not matched to a gene: 11. From germline, CDR1 is SGDLS and CDR2 YYNGEE. The CDR3 is 18 amino acids. CDR3 in DNA: TGTGCCAGCAGCGTAGCCGAGCCCGGGACAGAGCCTAACTATGGCTACACCTTC. It encodes CASSVAEPGTEPNYGYTF.

The chain is built from TRBV6-2 or TRBV6-3 and TRBJ2-3, with 7 bases matching TRBD2. V gave up 6 bases and J gave up 2 bases; unmatched junction bases: 8. The CDR3 has 15 residues. Germline V gene sequence: CDR1 MNHEY, CDR2 SVGEGT. In nucleotides, the CDR3 is TGTGCCAGCAGCGCCGGGACTATCCCCACAGATACGCAGTATTTT. Its protein product is CASSAGTIPTDTQYF.

This clone appeared a single time. CDR3 sequence (DNA): TGTGCCAGCAGCTTCAGGACAGGGGAAGGTCAGCCCCAGCATTTT. Encoded protein: CASSFRTGEGQPQHF. The chain recombines TRBV5-8 with TRBJ1-5; 9 bases are shared with TRBD1. After removal of 2 bases from V and 6 bases from J, the junction contained 6 bases not matched to a gene. Germline V gene lookup returns CDR1 SGHTS and CDR2 YDEGEE. The CDR3 is 15 residues long. Full variable domain (outside the CDR3, taken from reference TRBV5-8 and TRBJ1-5): EAGVTQSPTHLIKTRGQQATLRCSPISGHTSVYWYQQALGLGLQFLLWYDEGEERNRGNFPPRFSGRQFPNYSSELNVNALELEDSALYLCASSFRTGEGQPQHFGDGTRLSIL.